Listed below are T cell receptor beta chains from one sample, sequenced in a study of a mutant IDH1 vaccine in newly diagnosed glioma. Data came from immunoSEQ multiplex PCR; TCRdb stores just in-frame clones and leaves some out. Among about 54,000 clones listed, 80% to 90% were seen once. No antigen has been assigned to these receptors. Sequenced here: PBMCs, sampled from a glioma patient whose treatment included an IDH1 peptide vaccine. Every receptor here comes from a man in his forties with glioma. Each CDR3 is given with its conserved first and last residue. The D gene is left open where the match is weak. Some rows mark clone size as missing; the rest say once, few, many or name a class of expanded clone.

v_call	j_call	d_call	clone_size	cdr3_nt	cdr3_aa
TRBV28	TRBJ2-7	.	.	TGTGCCAGCGGCTTAGGGATTTTAGGCGAGCAGTACTTC	CASGLGILGEQYF
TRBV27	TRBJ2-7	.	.	TGTGCCAGCAGTTTGGCTAGCCCGTCCTACGAGCAGTACTTC	CASSLASPSYEQYF
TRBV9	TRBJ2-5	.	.	TGTGCCAGCAGCGTAAGTCTAGGCAGGACCCAGTACTTC	CASSVSLGRTQYF
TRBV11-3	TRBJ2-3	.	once	TGTGCCAGCAGCTTACCGGGCACAGATACGCAGTATTTT	CASSLPGTDTQYF
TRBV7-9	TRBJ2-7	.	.	TGTGCCAGCAGCTTAGCAGGGGAGCAGTACTTC	CASSLAGEQYF
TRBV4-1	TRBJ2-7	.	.	TGCGCCAGCAGCCAAGATTGGATAGGACCCTACGAGCAGTACTTC	CASSQDWIGPYEQYF
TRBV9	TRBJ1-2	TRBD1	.	TGTGCCAGCAGCGCCCCGGGACAGGGTGCTGGCTACACCTTC	CASSAPGQGAGYTF
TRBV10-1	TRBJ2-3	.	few	TGCGCCAGCAGTGAGGGCAGGAGCCGCACAGATACGCAGTATTTT	CASSEGRSRTDTQYF
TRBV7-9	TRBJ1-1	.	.	TGTGCCAGCAGCTTAGGGGGGATCACTGAAGCTTTCTTT	CASSLGGITEAFF
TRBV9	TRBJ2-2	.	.	TGTGCCAGCAGCGTAGCTCTCTCCTTTAGGACCGGGGAGCTGTTTTTT	CASSVALSFRTGELFF
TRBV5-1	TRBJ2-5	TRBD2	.	TGCGCCAGCAGCTTAGGACTAGCGGGAGGGCACGAGACCCAGTACTTC	CASSLGLAGGHETQYF
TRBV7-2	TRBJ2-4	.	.	TGTGCCAGCAGCCCGAGGATCTTAGCCAAAAACATTCAGTACTTC	CASSPRILAKNIQYF
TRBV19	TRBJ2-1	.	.	TGTGCCAGTTGTCCCGACCCAGATTACAATGAGCAGTTCTTC	CASCPDPDYNEQFF
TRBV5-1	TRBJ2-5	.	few	TGCGCCAGCAGCCCCCAGGCGGGTTGGGAGACCCAGTACTTC	CASSPQAGWETQYF
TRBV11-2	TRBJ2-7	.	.	TGTGCCAGCAGCTTAGGGAGCGGCTACGAGCAGTACTTC	CASSLGSGYEQYF
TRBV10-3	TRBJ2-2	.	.	TGTGCCATCAGTGTGTCTGGGGAGCTGTTTTTT	CAISVSGELFF
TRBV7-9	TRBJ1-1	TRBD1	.	TGTGCCAGCAGCTTATTGGCGGGGGGACAGGGTAACACTGAAGCTTTCTTT	CASSLLAGGQGNTEAFF
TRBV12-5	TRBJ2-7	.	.	TGTGCTAGTGGTTTGCCCAGGGGATCGAGGCTAGCGCGTTACGAGCAGTACTTC	CASGLPRGSRLARYEQYF
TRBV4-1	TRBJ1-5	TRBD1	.	TGCGCCAGCAGCCAAGATCAGACAGGGGTTCAGCCCCAGCATTTT	CASSQDQTGVQPQHF
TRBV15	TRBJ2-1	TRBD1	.	TGTGCCACCAGCAGAGAACCAGGGGGCTCTAATGAGCAGTTCTTC	CATSREPGGSNEQFF
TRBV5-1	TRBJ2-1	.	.	TGCGCCAGCAGCTTGACAGGGTTCGAGGGCGGCATGATCTTC	CASSLTGFEGGMIF
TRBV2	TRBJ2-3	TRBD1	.	TGTGCCAGCAGTTACTCCTTTTGGACAGGGGGTCATTATGATACGCAGTATTTT	CASSYSFWTGGHYDTQYF
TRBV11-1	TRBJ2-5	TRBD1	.	TGTGCCAGCAGCTTCGGGACAGCCGCGGAGACCCAGTACTTC	CASSFGTAAETQYF
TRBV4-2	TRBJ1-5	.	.	TGTGCCAGCAGCCAAGTGCTCGCTACGAGCAATCAGCCCCAGCATTTT	CASSQVLATSNQPQHF
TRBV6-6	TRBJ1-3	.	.	TGTGCCAGCAGCCCCCCAGAGGCCACGAGAAGTTTATATTTT	CASSPPEATRSLYF
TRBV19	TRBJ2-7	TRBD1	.	TGTGCCAGTAGTCTCAGACAGGGCTACGAGCAGTACTTC	CASSLRQGYEQYF
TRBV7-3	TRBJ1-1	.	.	TGTGCCAGTGGGTACGGGTCGAACACTGAAGCTTTCTTT	CASGYGSNTEAFF
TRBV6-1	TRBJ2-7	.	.	TGTGCCAGCAGATATACATCCAGGGCGCCCTACGAGCAGTACTTC	CASRYTSRAPYEQYF